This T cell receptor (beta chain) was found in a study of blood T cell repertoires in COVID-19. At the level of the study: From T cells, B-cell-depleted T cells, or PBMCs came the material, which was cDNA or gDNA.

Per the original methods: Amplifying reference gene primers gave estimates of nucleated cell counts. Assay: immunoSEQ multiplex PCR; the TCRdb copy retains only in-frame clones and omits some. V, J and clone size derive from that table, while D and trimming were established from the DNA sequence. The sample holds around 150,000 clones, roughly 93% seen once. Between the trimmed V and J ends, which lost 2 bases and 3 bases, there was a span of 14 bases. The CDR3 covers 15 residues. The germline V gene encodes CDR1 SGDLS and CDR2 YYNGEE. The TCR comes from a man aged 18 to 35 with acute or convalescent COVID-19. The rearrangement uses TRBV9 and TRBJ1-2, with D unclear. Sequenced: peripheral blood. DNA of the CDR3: TGTGCCAGCAGCGTGTCGCAGGCGGGCTACTATGGCTACACCTTC. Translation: CASSVSQAGYYGYTF. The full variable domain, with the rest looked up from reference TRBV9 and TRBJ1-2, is DSGVTQTPKHLITATGQRVTLRCSPRSGDLSVYWYQQSLDQGLQFLIQYYNGEERAKGNILERFSAQQFPDLHSELNLSSLELGDSALYFCASSVSQAGYYGYTFGSGTRLTVV.